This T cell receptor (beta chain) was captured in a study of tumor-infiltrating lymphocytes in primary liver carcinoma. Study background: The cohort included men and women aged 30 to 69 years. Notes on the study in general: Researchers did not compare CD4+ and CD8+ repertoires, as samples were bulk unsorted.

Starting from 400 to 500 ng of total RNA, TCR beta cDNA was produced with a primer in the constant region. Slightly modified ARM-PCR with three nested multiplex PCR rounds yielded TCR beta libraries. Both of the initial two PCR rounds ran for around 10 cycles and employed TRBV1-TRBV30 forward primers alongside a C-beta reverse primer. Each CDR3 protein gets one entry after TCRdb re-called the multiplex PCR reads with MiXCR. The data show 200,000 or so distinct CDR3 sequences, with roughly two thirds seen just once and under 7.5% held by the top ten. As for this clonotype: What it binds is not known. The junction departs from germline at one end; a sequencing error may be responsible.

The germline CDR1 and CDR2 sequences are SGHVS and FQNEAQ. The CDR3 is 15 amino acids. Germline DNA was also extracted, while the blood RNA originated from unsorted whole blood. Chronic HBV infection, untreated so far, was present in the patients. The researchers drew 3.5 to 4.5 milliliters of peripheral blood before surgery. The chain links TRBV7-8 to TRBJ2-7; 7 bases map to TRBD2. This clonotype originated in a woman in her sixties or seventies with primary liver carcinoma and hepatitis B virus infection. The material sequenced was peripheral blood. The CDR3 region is CACSWGGAGNYEQYF. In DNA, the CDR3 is TGTGCCTGCAGCTGGGGGGGAGCGGGGAACTACGAGCAGTACTTC.